A single sample gave rise to the 17 T cell receptor beta chains below, sequenced in a study of OX40 agonist ivuxolimab in advanced cancers. The repertoire was sequenced with immunoSEQ multiplex PCR; TCRdb's copy has only in-frame clones and lacks some. The data hold over 85,000 clones, with approximately 87% observed a single time. Here the sequenced sample was CD4+ or CD8+ T cells sorted from blood, taken in a trial of the OX40 agonist ivuxolimab. Receptors originate from an adult with an advanced solid tumor such as melanoma, head and neck, liver or kidney cancer.

This clone is a singleton in its sample. The J gene is TRBJ2-3, the V gene TRBV5-1, with 16 nucleotides matching TRBD2. The J segment lost 2 bases and the V segment lost 3 bases, leaving 6 bases of the junction unmatched. Germline V gives CDR1 SGHRS, CDR2 YFSETQ. The CDR3 is 18 residues long. The CDR3 nucleotides are TGCGCCAGCAGCTGGACCGGGACTAGCGGGGGGGTCACAGATACGCAGTATTTT. Translation gives CASSWTGTSGGVTDTQYF.

The J gene is TRBJ1-1, the V gene TRBV2; tentative D call: TRBD1 (5 bases). V was clipped by 4 bases and J by 1 base, with 10 bases between them. In germline, CDR1 is SNHLY, CDR2 FYNNEI. This CDR3 is 14 amino acids long. This CDR3 is CASSGGRGNTEAFF. As DNA, the CDR3 is TGTGCCAGCAGTGGAGGTAGGGGGAACACTGAAGCTTTCTTT. The full variable domain, rest sourced from reference TRBV2 and TRBJ1-1, is EPEVTQTPSHQVTQMGQEVILRCVPISNHLYFYWYRQILGQKVEFLVSFYNNEISEKSEIFDDQFSVERPDGSNFTLKIRSTKLEDSAMYFCASSGGRGNTEAFFGQGTRLTVV.

V usage is TRBV16 and J usage is TRBJ1-5; D gene ambiguous. Between the trimmed V and J ends, which lost 2 bases and 9 bases, there was a span of 8 bases. This CDR3 is 12 amino acids long. Germline lookup yields CDR1 KGHSY and CDR2 FQNENV. CDR3 sequence: CASSQASGPQHF. The CDR3 DNA is TGTGCCAGCAGCCAAGCCAGTGGGCCCCAGCATTTT.

The chain recombines TRBV7-9 with TRBJ2-5; possibly TRBD2 for D (5 bases). Between the trimmed V and J ends, which lost 4 bases and 4 bases, there was a span of 10 bases. CDR1 SEHNR and CDR2 FQNEAQ come from the germline V gene (reference sequence). The CDR3 spans 13 residues. CDR3 DNA sequence: TGTGCCAGCAGCTATCTTGGGAGAGAGACCCAGTACTTC. Protein product: CASSYLGRETQYF.

The chain joins TRBV7-6 to TRBJ2-1, with D unresolved. The CDR3 spans 15 residues. V was shortened by 0 bases and J by 4 bases, with 10 bases between the two germline ends. Germline assignment: CDR1 SGHVS and CDR2 FNYEAQ. The CDR3 region has the DNA TGTGCCAGCAGCTTAGCAGACTGGAAGTACAATGAGCAGTTCTTC. As protein: CASSLADWKYNEQFF.

The chain employs TRBV18 and TRBJ1-2, with 8 bases fitting TRBD1. The J segment lost 8 bases and the V segment lost 0 bases, leaving 2 bases of the junction unmatched. Germline CDR1 and CDR2: KGHSH and LQKENI. The CDR3 contains 13 residues. CDR3 sequence (DNA): TGTGCCAGCTCACCACCGGACAGGGCCGGCTACACCTTC. Translating it yields CASSPPDRAGYTF.

The chain's CDR3 is CASSRTGTLNTEAFF. CDR3 sequence (DNA): TGTGCCAGTAGCAGGACAGGGACGTTGAACACTGAAGCTTTCTTT. The chain combines TRBV19 with TRBJ1-1; 8 nucleotides align to TRBD1. The CDR3 loop spans 15 amino acids. Per the germline V gene, CDR1 is LNHDA and CDR2 is SQIVND (reference sequence). The V and J ends lost 6 bases and 0 bases, in that order; junction bases with no gene match: 6.

This clone was picked up one time. The rearrangement uses TRBV27 and TRBJ1-6, with 9 bases aligning to TRBD1. CDR1 MNHEY and CDR2 SMNVEV come from the germline V gene (reference sequence). The ends lost 3 bases at V and 9 bases at J; junction bases unmatched: 6. The CDR3 totals 15 residues. CDR3 nucleotides: TGTGCCAGCAGTTTTCTGGACAGGGGTGTTTCACCCCTCCACTTT. This gives the protein CASSFLDRGVSPLHF.

The rearrangement joins TRBV19 to TRBJ1-3, with D tentatively TRBD1 (6 bases). With 2 bases removed from V and 3 bases from J, the gap between germline ends came to 20 bases. Germline CDR1 and CDR2: LNHDA and SQIVND (reference sequence). This CDR3 is 18 amino acids long. In DNA, the CDR3 is TGTGCCAGTAGTATAAGGCAGGGGCCCTTGCTCTTTGGAAACACCATATATTTT. It is translated as CASSIRQGPLLFGNTIYF.

This rearrangement joins TRBV30 to TRBJ1-2; 7 bases agree with TRBD1. The CDR3 sequence is 13 residues long. Losses at the gene ends were 3 bases for V and 5 bases for J; bases not matched to a gene: 6. The germline V gene encodes CDR1 GTSNPN and CDR2 SVGIG (reference sequence). CDR3 sequence reads: CAWRDQGGYGYTF. The CDR3 nucleotides are TGTGCCTGGAGGGATCAGGGGGGGTATGGCTACACCTTC.

CDR3 nucleotide sequence: TGTGCCACAGGTCTGGCGGGGGCGTCCTACAATGAGCAGTTCTTC. This sequence encodes CATGLAGASYNEQFF. The chain employs TRBV19 and TRBJ2-1; D may be TRBD2 (7 bases). This CDR3 contains 15 residues. Germline CDR1 reads LNHDA; CDR2 reads SQIVND (reference sequence). Trimming stripped 10 bases from V and 1 base from J, with 17 bases between.

V and J are TRBV5-4 and TRBJ2-1, with a possible D match to TRBD1 (6 bases). There are 15 residues in the CDR3. Trimming stripped 4 bases from V and 4 bases from J, with 15 bases between. Germline lookup yields CDR1 SGHNT and CDR2 YYREEE (reference sequence). The CDR3 loop is CASSVVQGTYNEQFF. The DNA of the CDR3 is TGTGCCAGCAGCGTTGTACAGGGTACGTACAATGAGCAGTTCTTC.

The J gene is TRBJ2-5, the V gene TRBV7-2; D not certain. Germline values: CDR1 SGHTA, CDR2 FQGNSA. With 1 base removed from V and 4 bases from J, the gap between germline ends came to 7 bases. CDR3 size: 13 residues. The CDR3 loop reads CASSLVLGETQYF. CDR3 in DNA: TGTGCCAGCAGCTTAGTCCTAGGAGAGACCCAGTACTTC. Full variable domain (rest looked up from reference TRBV7-2 and TRBJ2-5): GAGVSQSPSNKVTEKGKDVELRCDPISGHTALYWYRQSLGQGLEFLIYFQGNSAPDKSGLPSDRFSAERTGGSVSTLTIQRTQQEDSAVYLCASSLVLGETQYFGPGTRLLVL.

This chain joins TRBV30 and TRBJ2-7; D is possibly TRBD2 (6 bases). Germline V gene sequence: CDR1 GTSNPN, CDR2 SVGIG (reference sequence). This CDR3 region has 13 residues. With 4 bases removed from V and 0 bases from J, the gap between germline ends came to 10 bases. Here the CDR3 reads CAWNRDFSYEQYF. The DNA for the CDR3 is TGTGCCTGGAACCGGGACTTCTCCTACGAGCAGTACTTC.

The rearrangement uses TRBV5-4 and TRBJ2-7; no clear D. This CDR3 comprises 16 residues. Germline V CDR1 and CDR2: SGHNT, YYREEE (reference sequence). V lost 0 bases and J 3 bases, leaving 16 bases between the germline ends. CDR3 DNA: TGTGCCAGCAGCTTGGAACCTCGTTTCGGAGTCTACGAGCAGTACTTC. Residues: CASSLEPRFGVYEQYF. Supplemented by reference TRBV5-4 and TRBJ2-7, the full variable domain reads ETGVTQSPTHLIKTRGQQVTLRCSSQSGHNTVSWYQQALGQGPQFIFQYYREEENGRGNFPPRFSGLQFPNYSSELNVNALELDDSALYLCASSLEPRFGVYEQYFGPGTRLTVT.

This sequence joins TRBV25-1 and TRBJ1-2, with TRBD1 as a possible D gene (5 bases). CDR1 and CDR2 (germline): MGHDK, SYGVNS. Between the trimmed V and J ends, which lost 4 bases and 8 bases, there was a span of 11 bases. CDR3 length: 12 amino acids. The CDR3 is CASSASGLGYTF. Here the CDR3 DNA reads TGTGCCAGCAGTGCTTCAGGGTTGGGCTACACCTTC.

This sequence joins TRBV10-2 and TRBJ2-2; 10 bases line up with TRBD2. Trimming cost V 6 bases and J 5 bases; bases outside gene matches: 18. The CDR3 runs 19 residues. Germline lookup yields CDR1 WSHSY and CDR2 SAAADI. CDR3 amino acids: CASSTDRGLAGVKTGELFF. CDR3 DNA sequence: TGCGCCAGCAGCACCGACAGGGGCCTAGCGGGGGTAAAGACCGGGGAGCTGTTTTTT.